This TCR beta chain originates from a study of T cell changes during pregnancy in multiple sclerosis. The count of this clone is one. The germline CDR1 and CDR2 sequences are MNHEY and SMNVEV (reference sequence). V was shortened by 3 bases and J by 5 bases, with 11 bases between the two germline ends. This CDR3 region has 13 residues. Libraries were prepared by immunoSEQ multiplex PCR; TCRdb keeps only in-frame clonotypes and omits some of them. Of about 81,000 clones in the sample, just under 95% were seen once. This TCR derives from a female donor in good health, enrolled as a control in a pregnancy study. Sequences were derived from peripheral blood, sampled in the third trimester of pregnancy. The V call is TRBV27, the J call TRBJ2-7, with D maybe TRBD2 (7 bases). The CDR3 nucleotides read TGTGCCAGCAGTTTCACGGGGGGCAACGAGCAGTACTTC. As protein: CASSFTGGNEQYF.